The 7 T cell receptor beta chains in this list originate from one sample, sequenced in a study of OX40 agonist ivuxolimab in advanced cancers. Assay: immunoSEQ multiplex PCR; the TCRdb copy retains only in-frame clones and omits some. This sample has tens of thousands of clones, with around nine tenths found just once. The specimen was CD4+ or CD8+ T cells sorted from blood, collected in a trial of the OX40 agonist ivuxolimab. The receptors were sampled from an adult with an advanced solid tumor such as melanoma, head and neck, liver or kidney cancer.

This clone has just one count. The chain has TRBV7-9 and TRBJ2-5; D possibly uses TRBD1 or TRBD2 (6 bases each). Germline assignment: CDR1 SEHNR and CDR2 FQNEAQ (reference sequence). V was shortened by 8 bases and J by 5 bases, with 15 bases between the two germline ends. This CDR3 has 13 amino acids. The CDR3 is CASRRGAEETQYF. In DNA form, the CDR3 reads TGTGCCAGCCGAAGGGGGGCGGAGGAGACCCAGTACTTC.

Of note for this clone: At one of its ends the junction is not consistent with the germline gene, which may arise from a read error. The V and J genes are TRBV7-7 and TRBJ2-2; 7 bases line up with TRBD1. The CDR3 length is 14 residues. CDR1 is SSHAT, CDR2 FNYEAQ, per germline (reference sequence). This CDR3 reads CASSWDSDTGELFF. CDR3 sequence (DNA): TGTGCTAGCAGCTGGGACAGCGACACCGGGGAGCTGTTTTTT.

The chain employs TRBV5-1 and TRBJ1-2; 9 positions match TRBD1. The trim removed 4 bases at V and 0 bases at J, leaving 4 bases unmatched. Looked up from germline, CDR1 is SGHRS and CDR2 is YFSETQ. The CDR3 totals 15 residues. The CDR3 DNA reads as TGCGCCAGCAGCCGGACAGGGGAGACTAACTATGGCTACACCTTC. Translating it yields CASSRTGETNYGYTF.

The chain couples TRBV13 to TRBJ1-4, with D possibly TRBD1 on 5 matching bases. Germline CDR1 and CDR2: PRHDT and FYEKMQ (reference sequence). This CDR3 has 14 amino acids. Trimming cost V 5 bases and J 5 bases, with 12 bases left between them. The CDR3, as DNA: TGTGCCAGCAGCCCCTTCGGGACGAATGAAAAACTGTTTTTT. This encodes CASSPFGTNEKLFF.

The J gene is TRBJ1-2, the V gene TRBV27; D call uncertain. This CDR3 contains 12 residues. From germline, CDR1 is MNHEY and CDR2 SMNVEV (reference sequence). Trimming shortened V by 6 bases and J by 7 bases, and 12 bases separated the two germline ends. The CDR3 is CASSTGLSGYTF. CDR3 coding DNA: TGTGCCAGCAGCACCGGACTTTCTGGCTACACCTTC.

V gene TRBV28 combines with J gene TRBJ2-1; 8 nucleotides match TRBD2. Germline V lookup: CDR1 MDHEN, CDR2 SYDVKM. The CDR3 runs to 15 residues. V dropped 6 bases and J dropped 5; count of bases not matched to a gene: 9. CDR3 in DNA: TGTGCCAGCAGACAAAAGATAGCGGGAAACAATGAGCAGTTCTTC. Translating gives CASRQKIAGNNEQFF.

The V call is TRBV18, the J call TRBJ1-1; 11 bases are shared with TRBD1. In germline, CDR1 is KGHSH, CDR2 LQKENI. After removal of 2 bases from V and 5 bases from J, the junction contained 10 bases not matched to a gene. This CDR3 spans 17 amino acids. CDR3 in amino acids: CASSPTGQGVLGTEAFF. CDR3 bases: TGTGCCAGCTCACCAACGGGACAGGGGGTTTTGGGAACTGAAGCTTTCTTT.